A selection of T cell receptor beta chains follows, all from one sample in a study of CD8 T cells in Susac syndrome. TCRdb passed the immunoSEQ multiplex PCR reads through MiXCR, listing each CDR3 protein once. The table includes approximately 100,000 distinct CDR3 sequences, about 95% detected once. Sequences were obtained from CD4+ T cells from PBMCs. The source is a human donor in good health. The CDR3 runs from the conserved cysteine through the conserved F or W. The D gene is left open where the match is weak. Rows may omit the clone size; those that give it use once, few, many or a size class.

>TRBV3-1|TRBD1|-|TRBJ2-5|16
CASSQNPLTGAETQYF
TGTGCCAGCAGCCAAAATCCCCTCACAGGGGCAGAGACCCAGTACTTC
>TRBV7-9|-|-|TRBJ2-7|15
CASSLGPAGSYEQYF
TGTGCCAGCAGCTTAGGGCCCGCCGGGTCCTACGAGCAGTACTTC
>TRBV4-2|TRBD1|-|TRBJ1-5|15
CASSQEMDRAQPQHF
TGTGCCAGCAGCCAAGAAATGGACAGGGCCCAGCCCCAGCATTTT
>TRBV29-1|-|-|TRBJ2-3|13
CSVDRGFTDTQYF
TGCAGCGTTGACAGGGGATTCACAGATACGCAGTATTTT
>TRBV2|-|-|TRBJ1-2|11
CASSERYGYTF
TGTGCCAGCAGTGAAAGATATGGCTACACCTTC
>TRBV6-1|TRBD2|-|TRBJ2-7|17
CASSLPSGSVGLYEQYF
TGTGCCAGCAGCCTGCCTAGCGGGAGTGTTGGCCTCTACGAGCAGTACTTC
>TRBV3-1|TRBD2|-|TRBJ2-1|15
CASSQPGTSIREQFF
TGTGCCAGCAGCCAACCCGGGACTAGCATCAGAGAGCAGTTCTTC
>TRBV11-2|-|-|TRBJ2-1|17
CASGFRGGPPSYNEQFF
TGTGCCAGCGGTTTTAGGGGCGGACCCCCCTCCTACAATGAGCAGTTCTTC
>TRBV20-1|-|-|TRBJ2-7|14
CSARDQGMEYEQYF
TGCAGTGCTAGAGATCAGGGGATGGAATACGAGCAGTACTTC
>TRBV6-2/TRBV6-3|-|-|TRBJ1-2|15
CASLLAGDRIYGYTF
TGTGCCAGCCTCCTTGCAGGGGACCGGATCTATGGCTACACCTTC
>TRBV12-3/TRBV12-4|-|-|TRBJ2-3|15
CASRLTKANPDTQYF
TGTGCCAGCAGGCTTACAAAGGCCAACCCAGATACGCAGTATTTT
>TRBV5-1|-|-|TRBJ2-1|17
CASSAQGRGSSYNEQFF
TGCGCCAGCAGCGCTCAGGGTAGGGGCTCTTCCTACAATGAGCAGTTCTTC
>TRBV4-3|TRBD2|-|TRBJ2-7|15
CASSQQGLAGSEQYF
TGCGCCAGCAGCCAACAAGGACTAGCGGGAAGCGAGCAGTACTTC
>TRBV29-1|-|-|TRBJ2-7|13
CSVVGGGNYEQYF
TGCAGCGTAGTCGGGGGCGGCAACTACGAGCAGTACTTC
>TRBV7-3|TRBD2|once|TRBJ2-3|13
CASGLAGVDTQYF
TGTGCCAGTGGACTAGCGGGAGTAGATACGCAGTATTTT
>TRBV13|-|-|TRBJ1-6|13
CASSSGPRSPLHF
TGTGCCAGCAGCAGCGGTCCCCGGTCACCCCTCCACTTT
>TRBV3-1|TRBD2|-|TRBJ2-3|16
CASSRQTSGSADTQYF
TGTGCCAGCAGCCGCCAGACTAGCGGGAGCGCGGATACGCAGTATTTT
>TRBV25-1|TRBD1|-|TRBJ1-1|14
CASSGGTVNTEAFF
TGTGCCAGCAGTGGAGGGACAGTCAACACTGAAGCTTTCTTT
>TRBV5-6|-|-|TRBJ1-4|15
CASSLRMEIGEKLFF
TGTGCCAGCAGCTTGCGCATGGAAATAGGGGAAAAACTGTTTTTT
>TRBV2|-|-|TRBJ2-5|14
CASTRRDTQETQYF
TGTGCCAGCACCCGCCGGGACACGCAAGAGACCCAGTACTTC
>TRBV7-3|-|-|TRBJ2-1|13
CASSSDSYNEQFF
TGTGCCAGCAGCTCCGATTCCTACAATGAGCAGTTCTTC
>TRBV5-1|TRBD2|-|TRBJ2-7|16
CASSYEGTSGNNEQYF
TGCGCCAGCAGCTACGAAGGAACTAGCGGGAACAACGAGCAGTACTTC
>TRBV9|TRBD2|once|TRBJ2-7|16
CASSVPLGGRVYEQYF
TGTGCCAGCAGCGTGCCCCTGGGCGGGAGGGTATACGAGCAGTACTTC
>TRBV20-1|TRBD1|-|TRBJ2-7|14
CSARALTGQYEQYF
TGCAGTGCTAGAGCTTTGACAGGGCAGTACGAGCAGTACTTC
>TRBV3-1|-|-|TRBJ2-3|15
CASSQVVSSTDTQYF
TGTGCCAGCAGCCAAGTGGTCTCGAGCACAGATACGCAGTATTTT
>TRBV9|-|-|TRBJ2-2|15
CASSVARTNTGELFF
TGTGCCAGCAGCGTAGCCAGGACAAACACCGGGGAGCTGTTTTTT
>TRBV11-2|-|-|TRBJ2-5|11
CASSLTASQYF
TGTGCCAGCAGCTTAACAGCCTCGCAGTACTTC
>TRBV5-6|-|once|TRBJ2-3|13
CASRLLGGDTQYF
TGTGCCAGCAGACTCCTGGGTGGAGATACGCAGTATTTT
>TRBV7-2|-|-|TRBJ2-5|14
CASSLALLGETQYF
TGTGCCAGCAGCTTAGCCCTACTAGGGGAGACCCAGTACTTC
>TRBV5-1|-|once|TRBJ2-2|15
CASSLVPYGTGELFF
TGCGCCAGCAGCTTGGTTCCATATGGAACCGGGGAGCTGTTTTTT
>TRBV19|-|-|TRBJ1-4|15
CASSSYTGNGEKLFF
TGTGCCAGTAGTTCGTACACAGGAAACGGCGAAAAACTGTTTTTT
>TRBV7-9|-|-|TRBJ2-6|15
CASSSTETGANVLTF
TGTGCCAGCAGCTCCACAGAGACCGGGGCCAACGTCCTGACTTTC
>TRBV3-1|-|-|TRBJ1-3|17
CASSQRRIVLSGNTIYF
TGTGCCAGCAGCCAGAGGAGGATAGTCCTCTCTGGAAACACCATATATTTT
>TRBV19|TRBD1|-|TRBJ2-7|17
CASSIFNRDRVKHEQYF
TGTGCCAGTAGTATATTCAACCGGGACAGGGTGAAGCACGAGCAGTACTTC
>TRBV29-1|-|-|TRBJ1-2|14
CSVSGGPQPHGYTF
TGCAGCGTGAGCGGGGGACCCCAGCCACATGGCTACACCTTC
>TRBV20-1|TRBD2|-|TRBJ2-3|17
CSARDDLRGRMGDTQYF
TGCAGTGCTAGAGATGATCTCCGCGGGAGAATGGGAGATACGCAGTATTTT
>TRBV3-1|-|-|TRBJ1-3|15
CASSQVRGSGNTIYF
TGTGCCAGCAGCCAGGTTCGGGGTTCTGGAAACACCATATATTTT
>TRBV7-2|-|-|TRBJ2-6|15
CASSPGYSGANVLTF
TGTGCCAGCAGCCCGGGCTACTCTGGGGCCAACGTCCTGACTTTC
>TRBV5-1|-|-|TRBJ2-7|14
CASTPGAGSYEQYF
TGCGCCAGCACTCCGGGGGCCGGATCCTACGAGCAGTACTTC
>TRBV7-9|-|-|TRBJ2-1|14
CASSPTRGDNEQFF
TGTGCCAGCAGCCCTACTAGGGGGGACAATGAGCAGTTCTTC
>TRBV29-1|TRBD2|-|TRBJ2-2|16
CSVEALGRGGPGELFF
TGCAGCGTTGAAGCCCTGGGGCGGGGGGGACCCGGGGAGCTGTTTTTT
>TRBV28|-|-|TRBJ2-5|12
CASSFTAETQYF
TGTGCCAGCAGTTTTACTGCGGAGACCCAGTACTTC
>TRBV3-1|TRBD1|-|TRBJ2-1|14
CASSQITGGEEQFF
TGTGCCAGCAGCCAAATTACAGGGGGCGAGGAGCAGTTCTTC
>TRBV30|TRBD2|-|TRBJ2-5|11
CALRGVETQYF
TGTGCCTTGCGGGGGGTTGAGACCCAGTACTTC
>TRBV5-1|-|few|TRBJ2-5|14
CASSLDGAGETQYF
TGCGCCAGCAGCTTGGACGGGGCCGGCGAGACCCAGTACTTC
>TRBV28|TRBD1|-|TRBJ2-5|15
CASSPPNRGRETQYF
TGTGCCAGCAGCCCCCCGAACAGGGGCCGGGAGACCCAGTACTTC
>TRBV29-1|TRBD1|-|TRBJ1-2|12
CSVGTGFDGYTF
TGCAGCGTGGGGACAGGCTTTGACGGCTACACCTTC
>TRBV27|-|-|TRBJ2-7|15
CASSRGKGLVDEQYF
TGTGCCAGCAGCCGGGGTAAGGGTTTGGTCGACGAGCAGTACTTC
>TRBV6-5|-|-|TRBJ1-2|15
CASRVPGTDIYGYTF
TGTGCCAGCAGAGTGCCCGGGACCGACATATATGGCTACACCTTC
>TRBV28|-|-|TRBJ2-5|11
CASSLGGTQYF
TGTGCCAGCAGTTTAGGTGGGACCCAGTACTTC
>TRBV7-9|-|once|TRBJ2-3|14
CASSLVLITDTQYF
TGTGCCAGCAGCTTAGTCTTGATCACAGATACGCAGTATTTT
>TRBV5-1|-|-|TRBJ2-5|16
CASSLASGTGQETQYF
TGCGCCAGCAGCTTGGCCTCCGGGACGGGACAAGAGACCCAGTACTTC
>TRBV20-1|TRBD1|-|TRBJ1-5|16
CSASYGTGGTNQPQHF
TGCAGTGCTAGTTACGGGACAGGGGGCACAAATCAGCCCCAGCATTTT